This T cell receptor beta chain stems from a study of tumor and adjacent non-tumor tissue in lung cancer. Only a few counts were recorded for this clonotype. A read error may produce the germline difference seen at one junction end. A modified ARM-PCR protocol with three rounds of nested PCR amplified TCRbeta. TCRdb re-called the multiplex PCR reads with MiXCR, one entry per CDR3 protein. The repertoire consists of some 100,000 distinct CDR3 sequences, with roughly 75% occurring once and the leading ten covering under 45%. The template was RNA from unsorted bulk tissue. This TCR came from a woman aged 60 to 75 with non-small cell lung cancer. Sequenced: lung tumor tissue.

The CDR3 loop is CASSRTTSASYEQYF. The CDR3 coding sequence is TGTGCTAGCAGCCGCACGACTAGCGCGAGTTACGAGCAGTACTTC. The chain recombines TRBV6-5 with TRBJ2-7; 8 positions agree with TRBD2. Per the germline V gene, CDR1 is MNHEY and CDR2 is SVGAGI. CDR3 length equals 15 residues.